The clone carrying this T cell receptor beta chain was found once. Antigen unknown. Just one base apart from a much larger clone, this may be a read error. These data originate in a study of blood T cells in healthy people across ages. Overall study results and limits: With age, beta diversity per million T cells declined roughly linearly, significantly by roughly 40.

This CDR3 has 13 residues. Germline V gene lookup returns CDR1 SQVTM and CDR2 ANQGSEA. The second PCR ran about 6 to 11 cycles with a sample-barcoded 5' primer and J-beta primers. One entry per CDR3 protein, called by TCRdb with MiXCR from the 5' RACE reads. The repertoire consists of about 2 million distinct CDR3 sequences, with around half occurring once and the leading ten covering 2.1%. The clonotype comes from a woman aged 40 to 50 in good health. The V and J genes are TRBV29-1 and TRBJ1-2, with 9 bases that match TRBD1. The specimen was blood. Here the CDR3 reads CSVDQTGGYDYTF. The CDR3 DNA is TGCAGCGTTGATCAAACAGGGGGCTATGACTACACCTTC.